Listed below are T cell receptor beta chains from one sample, sequenced in a study of OX40 agonist ivuxolimab in advanced cancers. Generated by immunoSEQ multiplex PCR, the TCRdb table keeps only in-frame clones and is missing some. Of roughly 61,000 clones listed, 88% are singletons. This specimen consisted of CD4+ or CD8+ T cells sorted from blood, obtained in a trial of the OX40 agonist ivuxolimab. These receptor sequences come from an adult with an advanced solid tumor such as melanoma, head and neck, liver or kidney cancer. Each CDR3 is given with its conserved first and last residue. Each record gives: clone size, D gene, J gene, V gene, CDR3 protein, CDR3 DNA. The D gene is left open where the match is weak. Rows may omit the clone size; those that give it use once, few, many or a size class.

clone size: once
D gene: .
J gene: TRBJ1-2
V gene: TRBV14
CDR3 protein: CASSQDFDTNYGYTF
CDR3 DNA: TGTGCCAGCAGCCAAGATTTCGACACTAACTATGGCTACACCTTC

clone size: .
D gene: .
J gene: TRBJ2-1
V gene: TRBV9
CDR3 protein: CASSVGGLYNEQFF
CDR3 DNA: TGTGCCAGCAGCGTAGGAGGACTCTACAATGAGCAGTTCTTC

clone size: few
D gene: TRBD2
J gene: TRBJ2-3
V gene: TRBV4-2
CDR3 protein: CASSQGTSGRTDTQYF
CDR3 DNA: TGTGCCAGCAGCCAGGGGACTAGCGGGAGAACAGATACGCAGTATTTT

clone size: .
D gene: TRBD1
J gene: TRBJ1-6
V gene: TRBV18
CDR3 protein: CASSPTGVDSPLHF
CDR3 DNA: TGTGCCAGCTCACCAACAGGGGTGGATTCACCCCTCCACTTT

clone size: .
D gene: TRBD2
J gene: TRBJ2-1
V gene: TRBV28
CDR3 protein: CASTKGGREYNEQFF
CDR3 DNA: TGTGCCAGCACAAAGGGAGGGAGGGAATACAATGAGCAGTTCTTC

clone size: .
D gene: TRBD2
J gene: TRBJ2-7
V gene: TRBV5-1
CDR3 protein: CASSLGLGGSSHEQYF
CDR3 DNA: TGCGCCAGCAGCTTGGGGTTAGGCGGGAGCTCCCACGAGCAGTACTTC

clone size: .
D gene: .
J gene: TRBJ1-1
V gene: TRBV7-3
CDR3 protein: CASSPQGLGETEAFF
CDR3 DNA: TGTGCCAGCAGCCCCCAAGGGTTAGGAGAAACTGAAGCTTTCTTT

clone size: .
D gene: TRBD2
J gene: TRBJ2-7
V gene: TRBV18
CDR3 protein: CASSPASGRTGEQYF
CDR3 DNA: TGTGCCAGCTCACCAGCTAGCGGGAGAACTGGCGAGCAGTACTTC

clone size: .
D gene: .
J gene: TRBJ2-1
V gene: TRBV6-5
CDR3 protein: CASSPESSNEQFF
CDR3 DNA: TGTGCCAGCAGTCCTGAGAGTAGTAATGAGCAGTTCTTC

clone size: .
D gene: .
J gene: TRBJ2-7
V gene: TRBV28
CDR3 protein: CASSLGDRPYEQYF
CDR3 DNA: TGTGCCAGCAGTTTAGGAGACAGGCCCTACGAGCAGTACTTC

clone size: .
D gene: .
J gene: TRBJ2-7
V gene: TRBV5-1
CDR3 protein: CASNEGTFSYEQYF
CDR3 DNA: TGCGCCAGCAATGAGGGTACCTTTTCCTACGAGCAGTACTTC

clone size: .
D gene: .
J gene: TRBJ1-1
V gene: TRBV10-3
CDR3 protein: CAIRGEGEAFF
CDR3 DNA: TGTGCCATCAGGGGGGAGGGGGAAGCTTTCTTT

clone size: .
D gene: .
J gene: TRBJ1-6
V gene: TRBV28
CDR3 protein: CASRSGDSPLHF
CDR3 DNA: TGTGCCAGCAGGAGTGGAGATTCACCCCTCCACTTT

clone size: .
D gene: .
J gene: TRBJ2-1
V gene: TRBV28
CDR3 protein: CASSLDRRKFF
CDR3 DNA: TGTGCCAGCAGTTTAGATAGACGCAAGTTCTTC

clone size: .
D gene: .
J gene: TRBJ2-3
V gene: TRBV7-8
CDR3 protein: CASSFGRSTDTQYF
CDR3 DNA: TGTGCCAGCAGCTTCGGCAGAAGCACAGATACGCAGTATTTT

clone size: .
D gene: TRBD2
J gene: TRBJ2-7
V gene: TRBV25-1
CDR3 protein: CASRGPAGVGEQYF
CDR3 DNA: TGTGCCAGCCGTGGGCCAGCGGGAGTAGGCGAGCAGTACTTC

clone size: .
D gene: .
J gene: TRBJ2-7
V gene: TRBV4-1
CDR3 protein: CASSQEDIRGSEQYF
CDR3 DNA: TGCGCCAGCAGCCAAGAAGATATAAGGGGTTCCGAGCAGTACTTC

clone size: .
D gene: .
J gene: TRBJ2-3
V gene: TRBV20-1
CDR3 protein: CSSHVADTQYF
CDR3 DNA: TGCAGTAGCCATGTGGCAGATACGCAGTATTTT

clone size: .
D gene: .
J gene: TRBJ2-1
V gene: TRBV19
CDR3 protein: CASSTQQGFEQFF
CDR3 DNA: TGTGCCAGTAGTACCCAACAGGGTTTCGAGCAGTTCTTC

clone size: .
D gene: .
J gene: TRBJ1-4
V gene: TRBV2
CDR3 protein: CASRKDSGNEKLFF
CDR3 DNA: TGTGCCAGCAGAAAGGACAGTGGTAATGAAAAACTGTTTTTT

clone size: once
D gene: .
J gene: TRBJ1-1
V gene: TRBV19
CDR3 protein: CASSLKRRGTQWVTEAFF
CDR3 DNA: TGTGCCAGTAGTTTAAAGAGGAGGGGGACACAGTGGGTGACTGAAGCTTTCTTT

clone size: .
D gene: .
J gene: TRBJ1-1
V gene: TRBV6-6
CDR3 protein: CASSFGTNTEAFF
CDR3 DNA: TGTGCCAGCAGCTTCGGGACGAACACTGAAGCTTTCTTT

clone size: once
D gene: .
J gene: TRBJ2-3
V gene: TRBV30
CDR3 protein: CAWSVFAVGDTQYF
CDR3 DNA: TGTGCCTGGAGTGTATTCGCGGTGGGAGATACGCAGTATTTT

clone size: few
D gene: .
J gene: TRBJ2-5
V gene: TRBV7-6
CDR3 protein: CALTRGASETQYF
CDR3 DNA: TGTGCACTCACCAGGGGAGCTAGCGAGACCCAGTACTTC

clone size: .
D gene: .
J gene: TRBJ1-2
V gene: TRBV7-3
CDR3 protein: CASSPGTEANYGYTF
CDR3 DNA: TGTGCCAGCAGCCCCGGGACGGAAGCTAACTATGGCTACACCTTC

clone size: .
D gene: .
J gene: TRBJ2-2
V gene: TRBV19
CDR3 protein: CASSMGGQGKHTGELFF
CDR3 DNA: TGTGCCAGTAGTATGGGGGGCCAGGGAAAGCACACCGGGGAGCTGTTTTTT

clone size: .
D gene: .
J gene: TRBJ1-5
V gene: TRBV6-5
CDR3 protein: CASRIKALSNQPQHF
CDR3 DNA: TGTGCCAGCAGGATAAAGGCACTAAGCAATCAGCCCCAGCATTTT

clone size: .
D gene: .
J gene: TRBJ2-7
V gene: TRBV6-1
CDR3 protein: CASSELGQPYEQYF
CDR3 DNA: TGTGCCAGCAGTGAATTGGGTCAGCCCTACGAGCAGTACTTC

clone size: .
D gene: TRBD1
J gene: TRBJ2-7
V gene: TRBV18
CDR3 protein: CASSPTGTGYYEQYF
CDR3 DNA: TGTGCCAGCTCACCAACCGGGACAGGGTACTACGAGCAGTACTTC

clone size: .
D gene: .
J gene: TRBJ2-7
V gene: TRBV7-4
CDR3 protein: CASSLEQAKHEQYF
CDR3 DNA: TGTGCCAGCAGCTTAGAGCAAGCCAAACACGAGCAGTACTTC

clone size: .
D gene: .
J gene: TRBJ2-7
V gene: TRBV11-2
CDR3 protein: CASSSLSGRPYEQYF
CDR3 DNA: TGTGCCAGCAGCTCGCTTAGCGGACGACCCTACGAGCAGTACTTC

clone size: .
D gene: .
J gene: TRBJ2-3
V gene: TRBV29-1
CDR3 protein: CSVQETSTDTQYF
CDR3 DNA: TGCAGCGTTCAGGAGACTAGCACAGATACGCAGTATTTT

clone size: .
D gene: .
J gene: TRBJ2-3
V gene: TRBV10-2
CDR3 protein: CASSASGQSDTQYF
CDR3 DNA: TGCGCCAGCAGTGCAAGCGGACAGTCCGATACGCAGTATTTT

clone size: .
D gene: .
J gene: TRBJ2-2
V gene: TRBV27
CDR3 protein: CASSPWGAGELFF
CDR3 DNA: TGTGCCAGCAGTCCCTGGGGGGCAGGGGAGCTGTTTTTT

clone size: .
D gene: .
J gene: TRBJ1-2
V gene: TRBV5-8
CDR3 protein: CASSLWEQGYTF
CDR3 DNA: TGTGCCAGCAGCTTGTGGGAGCAGGGCTACACCTTC